This T cell receptor beta chain was sequenced during a study of blood T cell repertoires in COVID-19. Study in general: From the United States, Italy and Spain came samples of acute and convalescent COVID-19. PBMCs, B-cell-depleted T cells, or T cells provided the cDNA or gDNA that made up the material.

The protocol was immunoSEQ multiplex PCR, while the TCRdb copy is restricted to in-frame clones and leaves out a portion. The table shows tens of thousands of clones, with around 80% occurring only once. This clone has only a few counts. Sequences were obtained from peripheral blood. This TCR derives from a middle-aged man with active or convalescent COVID-19.

The CDR3 coding sequence is TGCAGCGCAGGGGGGGAAAGAGGATCACCCCTCCACTTT. It yields the protein CSAGGERGSPLHF. The chain uses TRBV29-1 and TRBJ1-6; 7 nucleotides match TRBD1. CDR3 length: 13 residues. After removal of 7 bases from V and 10 bases from J, the junction contained 10 bases not matched to a gene. Germline V gives CDR1 SQVTM, CDR2 ANQGSEA.